Below, 21 T cell receptor beta chains from the same sample are listed, as sequenced in a study of T cell responses to AZD1222 COVID-19 vaccine. The protocol was immunoSEQ multiplex PCR, while the TCRdb copy is restricted to in-frame clones and leaves out a portion. Here the sample spans some 110,000 clones, about 86% being singletons. The sequencing used peripheral blood, collected 28 days after the second AZD1222 dose. The receptors stem from an adult who received the AZD1222 COVID-19 vaccine.

The chain carries TRBV5-4 and TRBJ2-7, with D possibly matching TRBD1 (5 bases). The V end was cut by 0 bases, the J end by 6 bases, with 7 bases between. CDR1 is SGHNT, CDR2 YYREEE, per germline (reference sequence). This CDR3 has 12 amino acids. CDR3 bases: TGTGCCAGCAGCTTGGTCAGGGTCGAGCAGTACTTC. Protein: CASSLVRVEQYF.

The V gene is TRBV11-3, the J gene TRBJ1-5; 8 nucleotides match TRBD1. The CDR3 is 14 amino acids. J lost 5 bases, V lost 10 bases, and 10 bases had no gene match. Germline V gene data show CDR1 as SGHNT and CDR2 as YENEEA. The CDR3 DNA reads as TGTGCCACCTGGACAGGGCGGCCCCATCAGCCCCAGCATTTT. It specifies CATWTGRPHQPQHF.

J is TRBJ1-2 and V is TRBV27; TRBD1 is a possible D gene (6 bases). Trimming took off 3 bases at V and 6 bases at J, with 11 bases between the two ends. The germline CDR1 and CDR2 sequences are MNHEY and SMNVEV (reference sequence). This CDR3 is built from 13 residues. The CDR3: CASSFNRENGYTF. CDR3 nucleotides: TGTGCCAGCAGTTTCAACAGGGAGAATGGCTACACCTTC.

J is TRBJ2-3 and V is TRBV5-4; 10 bases are shared with TRBD2. The germline V gene encodes CDR1 SGHNT and CDR2 YYREEE (reference sequence). The V gene end was trimmed by 2 bases and the J gene end by 6 bases; junction bases not matched to a gene: 15. The CDR3 contains 18 residues. The CDR3 DNA is TGTGCCAGCAGCTTCTTTGGAGCGGGAGGGCCATCAACGGATACGCAGTATTTT. Encoded protein: CASSFFGAGGPSTDTQYF.

This clone was observed a single time. The chain combines TRBV5-4 with TRBJ2-7; D ambiguous. Trimming shortened V by 0 bases and J by 3 bases, and 7 bases separated the two germline ends. This CDR3 is 13 amino acids long. Germline CDR1 reads SGHNT; CDR2 reads YYREEE (reference sequence). CDR3 loop: CASSLGQFYEQYF. In DNA form, the CDR3 reads TGTGCCAGCAGCTTGGGCCAGTTCTACGAGCAGTACTTC.

The J gene is TRBJ2-1, the V gene TRBV4-1; the match to TRBD1 covers 8 bases. V lost 11 bases to trimming and J lost 6 bases; unmatched junction nucleotides: 9. The CDR3 is 13 amino acids. Germline CDR1 reads MGHRA; CDR2 reads YSYEKL. The CDR3 bases are TGCGCCTCTAGGGAACAGGGGGTCAATGAGCAGTTCTTC. This sequence encodes CASREQGVNEQFF.

The chain carries TRBV9 and TRBJ1-2, with TRBD1 matching 10 bases. Germline trimming cut 0 bases from V and 4 bases from J; bases unmatched to any gene: 6. Germline CDR1 SGDLS, CDR2 YYNGEE. CDR3 length equals 16 residues. This CDR3 is CASSVEGTGVGYGYTF. The CDR3 DNA follows: TGTGCCAGCAGCGTAGAAGGGACAGGGGTCGGCTATGGCTACACCTTC.

This clone has only one observation. The gene calls are TRBV4-3 and TRBJ2-7; D gene uncertain. CDR1 is LGHNA and CDR2 is YSLEER in the germline V gene. This CDR3 has 15 amino acids. The V gene lost 4 bases and the J gene lost 3 bases, with 16 bases spanning the gap. CDR3 residues: CASSPGRINSYEQYF. For the CDR3, the DNA is TGCGCCAGCAGCCCGGGTCGAATCAACAGCTACGAGCAGTACTTC.

In its sample, this clone was seen a few times. The V gene is TRBV7-9, the J gene TRBJ2-7, with 8 bases matching TRBD2. V trimming: 1 base; J trimming: 0 bases; junction bases outside the gene matches: 5. Per the germline V gene, CDR1 is SEHNR and CDR2 is FQNEAQ (reference sequence). This CDR3 region has 16 residues. This CDR3 is CASSLVGAGASYEQYF. The CDR3 DNA reads TGTGCCAGCAGCTTAGTAGGAGCGGGGGCCTCCTACGAGCAGTACTTC.

The genes are TRBV27 and TRBJ1-2; D might be TRBD1 (5 bases). Trimming left V 3 bases short and J 4 bases short, with 24 bases between. This CDR3 comprises 18 residues. Germline values: CDR1 MNHEY, CDR2 SMNVEV (reference sequence). CDR3 loop: CASSFVGDPLVGLYGYTF. CDR3 nucleotide sequence: TGTGCCAGCAGTTTTGTTGGGGACCCCCTCGTAGGACTCTATGGCTACACCTTC.

This clone was seen only a few times. The V and J genes are TRBV27 and TRBJ1-1; TRBD1 agrees at 7 bases. Germline loops: CDR1 MNHEY, CDR2 SMNVEV (reference sequence). Trimming cost V 2 bases and J 0 bases; bases outside gene matches: 6. The CDR3 sequence is 16 residues long. CDR3 sequence: CASSLRTGDMNTEAFF. CDR3 nucleotide sequence: TGTGCCAGCAGTTTAAGGACAGGAGATATGAACACTGAAGCTTTCTTT.

The rearrangement uses TRBV4-3 and TRBJ1-5; D may be TRBD1 (6 bases). The V gene's germline CDR1 is LGHNA and CDR2 YSLEER. V was pared by 3 bases and J by 3 bases, with 12 bases between. The length of the CDR3 is 15 residues. DNA for the CDR3: TGCGCCAGCAGCCAGAACAGGGATTTCAATCAGCCCCAGCATTTT. Protein sequence: CASSQNRDFNQPQHF.

This clone was seen a handful of times. The chain uses TRBV2 and TRBJ2-7, with TRBD2 identical over 13 bases. J was trimmed by 6 bases and V by 6 bases; bases with no gene match: 5. Germline CDR1 is SNHLY and CDR2 is FYNNEI. CDR3 size: 14 residues. The CDR3 nucleotides are TGTGCCAGCAGCCCACTAGCGGGAGGGCCCGAGCAGTACTTC. Its translation is CASSPLAGGPEQYF. Drawing the rest from reference TRBV2 and TRBJ2-7, the complete variable domain is EPEVTQTPSHQVTQMGQEVILRCVPISNHLYFYWYRQILGQKVEFLVSFYNNEISEKSEIFDDQFSVERPDGSNFTLKIRSTKLEDSAMYFCASSPLAGGPEQYFGPGTRLTVT.

This clone was seen only a few times. The V call is TRBV11-2, the J call TRBJ2-5; D call uncertain. Deletions cut 5 bases from V and 2 bases from J, with 0 bases between. The germline gives CDR1 SGHAT, CDR2 FQNNGV. CDR3 length: 10 amino acids. The CDR3 bases are TGTGCCAGCAGCCAAGAGACCCAGTACTTC. Amino acid sequence: CASSQETQYF.

The chain has TRBV7-9 and TRBJ2-3; D is ambiguous. The CDR3 covers 15 residues. The germline gives CDR1 SEHNR, CDR2 FQNEAQ (reference sequence). Trimming shortened V by 5 bases and J by 0 bases, and 12 bases separated the two germline ends. The CDR3 coding sequence is TGTGCCAGCAGCCCCCCTTGGCGGAGCACAGATACGCAGTATTTT. Its protein is CASSPPWRSTDTQYF.

V and J are TRBV9 and TRBJ1-2; no reliable D call. V lost 2 bases to trimming and J lost 5 bases, with 16 bases between them. The CDR3 is 15 residues long. Germline CDR1 and CDR2: SGDLS and YYNGEE. DNA for the CDR3: TGTGCCAGCAGCGTCTCTTCCGGGAGCGGGTATGGCTACACCTTC. The encoded protein is CASSVSSGSGYGYTF.

The sample holds one count of this clone. The chain has TRBV6-5 and TRBJ2-2; either TRBD1 or TRBD2 may supply D (6 bases each). The CDR3 covers 16 residues. V lost 2 bases to trimming and J lost 7 bases, with 17 bases between them. Germline CDR1 reads MNHEY; CDR2 reads SVGAGI. CDR3 sequence reads: CASSYSRGQIGGELFF. As DNA, the CDR3 is TGTGCCAGCAGTTACAGTCGGGGGCAGATCGGCGGGGAGCTGTTTTTT.

The rearrangement uses TRBV6-5 and TRBJ1-6; D ambiguous. V shed 4 bases and J shed 7 bases, with 8 bases lying between them. The CDR3 contains 13 residues. The germline V gene encodes CDR1 MNHEY and CDR2 SVGAGI. The CDR3 DNA follows: TGTGCCAGCAGTTTTAGACTCAATTCACCCCTCCACTTT. This gives the protein CASSFRLNSPLHF.

This chain joins TRBV28 and TRBJ1-6; D unresolved. Germline CDR1 reads MDHEN; CDR2 reads SYDVKM. The length of the CDR3 is 12 residues. V was trimmed by 5 bases and J by 7 bases, leaving 6 bases between them. CDR3 in amino acids: CASSLINSPLHF. CDR3 nucleotides: TGTGCCAGCAGTCTTATCAATTCACCCCTCCACTTT.

CDR3 residues: CSVNPPVVQGTEEITDTQYF. The CDR3 nucleotides are TGCAGCGTCAACCCGCCGGTGGTGCAGGGGACCGAAGAAATCACAGATACGCAGTATTTT. V gene TRBV29-1 combines with J gene TRBJ2-3, with a possible D match to TRBD1 (6 bases). V was pared by 6 bases and J by 2 bases, with 33 bases between. This CDR3 has 20 residues. Germline lookup yields CDR1 SQVTM and CDR2 ANQGSEA.

A remark on this clone: Other DNA sequences in this sample translate to the same CDR3. This chain connects TRBV27 to TRBJ2-3, with D uncertain. The CDR3 is 12 amino acids. Trimming removed 3 bases at V and 4 bases at J, with 5 bases between. Germline CDR1 MNHEY, CDR2 SMNVEV (reference sequence). For the CDR3, the DNA is TGTGCCAGCAGTTTTGGCGCAGATACGCAGTATTTT. Translated, it gives CASSFGADTQYF.